Shown below are 22 T cell receptor beta chains from a single sample sequenced in a study of T cell repertoires in cytomegalovirus infection. TCRdb used MiXCR to reprocess the reads, holding one entry per CDR3 protein. The data contain just under 550,000 distinct CDR3 sequences, about 25% of them singletons. Sequencing was performed on PBMCs. These receptors came from a human donor in good health (CMV status not recorded). Some clones in this sample may be carry-over from other donors' samples.

Ten or more counts support this clonotype. The chain links TRBV7-2 to TRBJ1-1; no clear D gene. This CDR3 region has 14 residues. The germline V gene has CDR1 SGHTA and CDR2 FQGNSA. The germline V and J ends were trimmed by 1 base and 1 base, with 7 bases remaining between them. The DNA of the CDR3 is TGTGCCAGCAGCTTAGGCAATTCGAACACTGAAGCTTTCTTT. Amino acids: CASSLGNSNTEAFF. Full variable domain (outside the CDR3, taken from reference TRBV7-2 and TRBJ1-1): GAGVSQSPSNKVTEKGKDVELRCDPISGHTALYWYRQSLGQGLEFLIYFQGNSAPDKSGLPSDRFSAERTGGSVSTLTIQRTQQEDSAVYLCASSLGNSNTEAFFGQGTRLTVV.

The chain has TRBV28 and TRBJ1-2; D perhaps matches TRBD1 (5 bases). With 5 bases removed from V and 8 bases from J, the gap between germline ends came to 12 bases. CDR1 and CDR2 (germline): MDHEN, SYDVKM. The CDR3 is made up of 12 amino acids. The CDR3 coding sequence is TGTGCCAGCAGTATACCAGGGTCCGGCTACACCTTC. Its translation: CASSIPGSGYTF.

This clonotype was detected only a few times. The chain joins TRBV7-2 to TRBJ2-5; TRBD2 matches 10 bases. Germline V gives CDR1 SGHTA, CDR2 FQGNSA. The CDR3 runs 16 residues. V shed 6 bases, J shed 2 bases, and the junction held 9 bases outside the gene matches. CDR3 bases: TGTGCCAGCAGACTCGGGACTAGCGAAATACAAGAGACCCAGTACTTC. This encodes CASRLGTSEIQETQYF.

This clonotype was detected a few times. The chain uses TRBV12-3 or TRBV12-4 and TRBJ1-2; 7 bases are shared with TRBD1. This CDR3 has 14 amino acids. V dropped 6 bases and J dropped 4; count of bases not matched to a gene: 8. The CDR3 bases are TGTGCCAGCAGCCGGACAGGCTTATTCTATGGCTACACCTTC. Protein sequence: CASSRTGLFYGYTF.

This clonotype was seen at least ten times. The chain recombines TRBV7-3 with TRBJ2-7, with 7 bases lining up with TRBD1. Germline V CDR1 and CDR2: SGHTA, FQGTGA. There are 14 residues in the CDR3. With V trimmed by 5 bases and J by 6 bases, 10 bases remained unmatched. CDR3 coding DNA: TGTGCCAGCAGCACAAATGAGAACAGGGGCGAGCAGTACTTC. It is translated as CASSTNENRGEQYF.

This clonotype was found many times. The chain is built from TRBV7-2 and TRBJ2-1; TRBD1 or TRBD2 may be the D gene (5 bases each). The CDR3 has 15 amino acids. CDR1 and CDR2 (germline): SGHTA, FQGNSA. The V end lost 1 base, the J end lost 4 bases, and 11 bases lay between the germline ends. This CDR3 reads CASSLDQGPYNEQFF. CDR3 bases: TGTGCCAGCAGCTTAGACCAGGGACCTTACAATGAGCAGTTCTTC.

In its sample, this clonotype was seen a few times. This chain uses TRBV7-2 with TRBJ1-3; perhaps TRBD1 as D (6 bases). This CDR3 comprises 15 residues. Germline V gives CDR1 SGHTA, CDR2 FQGNSA. V dropped 5 bases and J dropped 4 bases, with 15 bases sitting between them. DNA for the CDR3: TGTGCCAGCAGCGAAACACAGGGATCGGGAAACACCATATATTTT. It yields the protein CASSETQGSGNTIYF.

As to this clonotype: It may be a read error: a sequence one base away is much more abundant. The chain recombines TRBV6-6 with TRBJ1-1; no reliable D call. The CDR3 is 10 residues long. V shed 7 bases and J shed 1 base, with 1 base lying between them. The germline CDR1 and CDR2 sequences are MNHNY and SVGAGI (reference sequence). The CDR3 nucleotides read TGTGCCAGCACGAACACTGAAGCTTTCTTT. Translating it yields CASTNTEAFF.

This clonotype was observed a handful of times. The chain is built from TRBV12-3 or TRBV12-4 and TRBJ2-5, with D maybe TRBD2 (6 bases). Trimming removed 8 bases from V and 5 bases from J, with 21 bases in between. The CDR3 is made up of 15 amino acids. The CDR3: CASLGGVFFTETQYF. The CDR3 DNA reads as TGTGCCAGCCTCGGAGGGGTTTTTTTTACGGAGACCCAGTACTTC.

This clonotype was detected a few times. This sequence joins TRBV6-1 and TRBJ2-1; TRBD2 matches 10 bases. The CDR3 covers 14 residues. Germline V gives CDR1 MNHNS, CDR2 SASEGT. After removal of 8 bases from V and 7 bases from J, the junction contained 8 bases not matched to a gene. The CDR3 sequence is CASYSLAGDNEQFF. The DNA for the CDR3 is TGTGCCAGCTATTCCCTAGCGGGAGATAATGAGCAGTTCTTC.

This clonotype was detected many times. This chain connects TRBV7-2 to TRBJ2-3, with 10 bases fitting TRBD2. The ends lost 5 bases at V and 1 base at J; junction bases unmatched: 6. Germline lookup yields CDR1 SGHTA and CDR2 FQGNSA. The CDR3 totals 16 residues. CDR3 sequence: CASSPYLAGGTDTQYF. DNA of the CDR3: TGTGCCAGCAGCCCCTACCTAGCGGGGGGCACAGATACGCAGTATTTT.

The J gene is TRBJ2-1, the V gene TRBV18, with TRBD2 identical over 9 bases. Germline CDR1 reads KGHSH; CDR2 reads LQKENI. V was pared by 2 bases and J by 5 bases, with 7 bases of the junction left unmatched. This CDR3 is built from 16 residues. This CDR3 reads CASSPIPSGMNNEQFF. DNA of the CDR3: TGTGCCAGCTCACCAATTCCTAGCGGGATGAACAATGAGCAGTTCTTC.

The sample holds a few counts of this clonotype. The chain couples TRBV7-6 to TRBJ2-7; 7 bases fit TRBD1. The CDR3 has 12 amino acids. Trimming at V came to 5 bases and at J to 4 bases, leaving 2 bases not matched to a gene. The V gene's germline CDR1 is SGHVS and CDR2 FNYEAQ. The CDR3 bases are TGTGCCAGCAGCATGACAGGGTACGAGCAGTACGTC. Translating it yields CASSMTGYEQYV.

This sequence joins TRBV6-8 and TRBJ2-1; TRBD2 matches at 7 bases. The V gene end was trimmed by 4 bases and the J gene end by 9 bases; junction bases not matched to a gene: 3. Germline V lookup: CDR1 MNHGY, CDR2 SAAAGT. The CDR3 totals 12 residues. The CDR3 reads CASSWGRGEQFF. The CDR3 DNA is TGTGCCAGCAGTTGGGGGAGGGGTGAGCAGTTCTTC.

The chain links TRBV5-4 to TRBJ2-1; D call uncertain. This CDR3 is 11 amino acids long. The germline V and J ends were trimmed by 4 bases and 8 bases, with 7 bases remaining between them. Germline V gives CDR1 SGHNT, CDR2 YYREEE (reference sequence). The CDR3 bases are TGTGCCAGCAGCATTGCGGATGAGCAGTTCTTC. Encoded protein: CASSIADEQFF.

This clonotype was detected a few times. The gene calls are TRBV7-8 and TRBJ2-2; 14 bases line up with TRBD2. V was clipped by 5 bases and J by 4 bases; unmatched bases: 6. Germline values: CDR1 SGHVS, CDR2 FQNEAQ. This CDR3 contains 17 residues. The CDR3 loop reads CASSGLTSGRGTGELFF. The CDR3 DNA follows: TGTGCCAGCAGCGGTTTGACTAGCGGGAGGGGCACCGGGGAGCTGTTTTTT. The entire variable domain, with the rest obtained from reference TRBV7-8 and TRBJ2-2, is as follows: GAGVSQSPRYKVAKRGQDVALRCDPISGHVSLFWYQQALGQGPEFLTYFQNEAQLDKSGLPSDRFFAERPEGSVSTLKIQRTQQEDSAVYLCASSGLTSGRGTGELFFGEGSRLTVL.

The chain has TRBV30 and TRBJ2-1; 12 nucleotides agree with TRBD2. This CDR3 has 14 amino acids. The trim removed 2 bases at V and 10 bases at J, leaving 6 bases unmatched. Germline CDR1 GTSNPN, CDR2 SVGIG (reference sequence). The CDR3 reads CAWSYRTSGTEQFF. CDR3 coding DNA: TGTGCCTGGAGTTATAGGACTAGCGGGACCGAGCAGTTCTTC. Using reference TRBV30 and TRBJ2-1 for the parts outside the CDR3, the full variable domain is SQTIHQWPATLVQPVGSPLSLECTVEGTSNPNLYWYRQAAGRGLQLLFYSVGIGQISSEVPQNLSASRPQDRQFILSSKKLLLSDSGFYLCAWSYRTSGTEQFFGPGTRLTVL.

This clonotype was seen a handful of times. The gene calls are TRBV7-2 and TRBJ2-5, with 7 bases identical to TRBD1. The CDR3 sequence is 15 residues long. V lost 5 bases, J lost 1 base, and 7 bases stayed unmatched. The germline V gene has CDR1 SGHTA and CDR2 FQGNSA. Written as DNA, the CDR3 is TGTGCCAGCAGCCCGCGACAGGGACCCCAAGAGACCCAGTACTTC. Amino acids: CASSPRQGPQETQYF.

The chain carries TRBV7-2 and TRBJ2-5; 11 bases agree with TRBD2. V trimming: 6 bases; J trimming: 5 bases; junction bases outside the gene matches: 2. Per the germline V gene, CDR1 is SGHTA and CDR2 is FQGNSA. The CDR3 runs 13 residues. Written as DNA, the CDR3 is TGTGCCAGCAGACTAGCGGGAGCGGAGACCCAGTACTTC. It codes for CASRLAGAETQYF.

V and J are TRBV10-3 and TRBJ1-3, with unresolved D. Germline loops: CDR1 ENHRY, CDR2 SYGVKD. V was trimmed by 0 bases and J by 0 bases, leaving 9 bases between them. This CDR3 is 16 amino acids long. The CDR3 reads CAISESPAGSGNTIYF. The CDR3 nucleotides read TGTGCCATCAGTGAGTCGCCAGCGGGCTCTGGAAACACCATATATTTT.

The chain links TRBV29-1 to TRBJ2-1, with TRBD1 identical over 7 bases. V was clipped by 7 bases and J by 6 bases; unmatched bases: 6. This CDR3 comprises 12 residues. Germline V gives CDR1 SQVTM, CDR2 ANQGSEA. The CDR3 region has the DNA TGCAGCGCCCAAAGACAGGGCAATGAGCAGTTCTTC. Protein sequence: CSAQRQGNEQFF.

This clonotype showed up just once. The rearrangement uses TRBV29-1 and TRBJ1-1, with a possible D match to TRBD1 (6 bases). The CDR3 spans 12 residues. CDR1 SQVTM and CDR2 ANQGSEA come from the germline V gene. CDR3 sequence (DNA): TGCAGGATTGGGGGCGGGAACACTGAAGCTTTCTTT. Amino acid sequence: CRIGGGNTEAFF.